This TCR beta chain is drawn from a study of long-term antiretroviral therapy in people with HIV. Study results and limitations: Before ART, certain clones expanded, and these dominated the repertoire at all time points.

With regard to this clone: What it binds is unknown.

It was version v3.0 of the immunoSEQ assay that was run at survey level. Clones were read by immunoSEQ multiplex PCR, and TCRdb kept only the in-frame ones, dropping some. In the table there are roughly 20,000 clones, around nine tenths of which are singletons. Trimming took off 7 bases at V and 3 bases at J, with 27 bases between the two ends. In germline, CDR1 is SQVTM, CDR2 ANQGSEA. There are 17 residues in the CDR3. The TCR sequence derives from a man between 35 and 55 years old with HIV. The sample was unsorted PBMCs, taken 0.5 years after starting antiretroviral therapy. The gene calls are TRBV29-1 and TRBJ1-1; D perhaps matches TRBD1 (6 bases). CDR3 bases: TGCAGCGCCGAGGGTTCTGGCAGGGGTTTGTTATACACTGAAGCTTTCTTT. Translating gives CSAEGSGRGLLYTEAFF. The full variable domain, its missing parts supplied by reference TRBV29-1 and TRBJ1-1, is SAVISQKPSRDICQRGTSLTIQCQVDSQVTMMFWYRQQPGQSLTLIATANQGSEATYESGFVIDKFPISRPNLTFSTLTVSNMSPEDSSIYLCSAEGSGRGLLYTEAFFGQGTRLTVV.